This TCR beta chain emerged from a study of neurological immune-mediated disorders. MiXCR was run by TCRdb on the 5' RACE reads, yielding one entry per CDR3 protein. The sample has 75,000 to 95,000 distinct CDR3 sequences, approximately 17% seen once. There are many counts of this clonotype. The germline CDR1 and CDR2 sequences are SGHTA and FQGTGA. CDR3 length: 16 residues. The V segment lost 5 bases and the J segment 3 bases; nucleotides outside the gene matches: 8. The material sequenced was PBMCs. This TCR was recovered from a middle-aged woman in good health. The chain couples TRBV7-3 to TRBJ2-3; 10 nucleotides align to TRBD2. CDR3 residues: CASSIKRGGRTDTQYF. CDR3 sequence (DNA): TGTGCCAGCAGCATAAAGCGGGGGGGCAGGACAGATACGCAGTATTTT.